Listed below are T cell receptor beta chains from one sample, sequenced in a study of T cell responses to AZD1222 COVID-19 vaccine. Only in-frame clones appear in the TCRdb table, and some are missing; sequencing was by immunoSEQ multiplex PCR. The top ten clones hold roughly 4.8% of a sample with roughly 120,000 clones, around 81% of them seen once. Sample: peripheral blood, taken on day 0 of AZD1222 vaccination. Receptors were obtained from an adult in good health. The CDR3 runs from the conserved cysteine through the conserved F or W. D genes are given only for firm matches. Rows give clone size only sometimes, using once, few, many, or a class for an expanded clone.

abundance | j_gene | d_gene | v_gene | CDR3nt | CDR3aa
once | TRBJ2-1 | NA | TRBV5-5 | TGTGCCAGCAGTTCGGGACCTTATCGATCCTACAATGAGCAGTTCTTC | CASSSGPYRSYNEQFF
NA | TRBJ2-1 | NA | TRBV5-4 | TGTGCCAGCAGCTTGTACTCCAAGCAGCAGTTCTTC | CASSLYSKQQFF
NA | TRBJ2-7 | NA | TRBV29-1 | TGCAGCGTTTCCCCTACGGGACGGTCGACCTACGAGCAGTACTTC | CSVSPTGRSTYEQYF
few | TRBJ1-5 | NA | TRBV5-4 | TGTGCCAGCAGCTTGGATAATCAGCCCCAGCATTTT | CASSLDNQPQHF
NA | TRBJ1-2 | TRBD1 | TRBV5-6 | TGTGCCAGCAGCTTAGGGACAGCCCTTAACTATGGCTACACCTTC | CASSLGTALNYGYTF
NA | TRBJ2-7 | NA | TRBV29-1 | TGCAGCGTTGAAGATCGAGAGTGGGCGACAGACTCTTACGAGCAGTACTTC | CSVEDREWATDSYEQYF
NA | TRBJ2-1 | NA | TRBV11-1 | TGTGCCAGCAGCCCCACCGGACTGAGCTCCTACAATGAGCAGTTCTTC | CASSPTGLSSYNEQFF
NA | TRBJ1-2 | NA | TRBV14 | TGTGCCAGCAGCCATCCGGGGGTCTTGATTGGCTACACCTTC | CASSHPGVLIGYTF
NA | TRBJ2-5 | TRBD1 | TRBV24-1 | TGTGCCACCAGTAAGGGACAGGGGTTTTTAGAGACCCAGTACTTC | CATSKGQGFLETQYF
NA | TRBJ1-1 | NA | TRBV7-9 | TGTGCCAGCAGCCTACGACAGACACAGAACACTGAAGCTTTCTTT | CASSLRQTQNTEAFF
NA | TRBJ1-2 | NA | TRBV6-1 | TGTGCCAGCAGTGAAAGAGGTTCCGGGGACCTGGGCTACACCTTC | CASSERGSGDLGYTF
NA | TRBJ1-2 | NA | TRBV5-1 | TGCGCCAGCAGCTTGGTTCCCGATAGGAGCTATGGCTACACCTTC | CASSLVPDRSYGYTF
NA | TRBJ1-2 | NA | TRBV19 | TGTGCCAGTAGTATAGGAGGGAACTATGGCTACACCTTC | CASSIGGNYGYTF
NA | TRBJ2-7 | NA | TRBV5-1 | TGCGCCAGCAGCTTGGCCTCGGGGCTCTCCTACGAGCAGTACTTC | CASSLASGLSYEQYF
once | TRBJ1-5 | NA | TRBV6-6 | TGTGCCAGCAGTCCGCGGACATTTAGCAATCAGCCCCAGCATTTT | CASSPRTFSNQPQHF
few | TRBJ1-4 | TRBD1 | TRBV24-1 | TGTGCCACCAGTGATCCAACAGGGGCCCCTAATGAAAAACTGTTTTTT | CATSDPTGAPNEKLFF
NA | TRBJ1-2 | NA | TRBV5-1 | TGCGCCAGCAGCCCCGCGGCAGGGGTGGTTGGCTACACCTTC | CASSPAAGVVGYTF
NA | TRBJ1-2 | NA | TRBV6-4 | TGTGCCAGCAGTCCGGGCCTACGCTATGGCTACACCTTC | CASSPGLRYGYTF
NA | TRBJ2-5 | NA | TRBV7-3 | TGTGCCAGCAGCCTTAGAGGGGCTAAAGAGACCCAGTACTTC | CASSLRGAKETQYF
NA | TRBJ1-6 | NA | TRBV28 | TGTGCCAGCAGACCACAGGATGGGCACAATAATTCACCCCTCCACTTT | CASRPQDGHNNSPLHF
NA | TRBJ1-1 | NA | TRBV2 | TGTGCCAGCAGTGCCGGGAACACTGAAGCTTTCTTT | CASSAGNTEAFF
NA | TRBJ2-5 | NA | TRBV7-2 | TGTGCCAGCAGCTTAGCGCTAATCAGGGGAGAGACCCAGTACTTC | CASSLALIRGETQYF
NA | TRBJ1-1 | NA | TRBV7-2 | TGTGCCAGCACTCTTCAACGAACATCGAACACTGAAGCTTTCTTT | CASTLQRTSNTEAFF
NA | TRBJ2-2 | TRBD2 | TRBV9 | TGTGCCAGCAGCGCAAGGACTAGCGAGAACACCGGGGAGCTGTTTTTT | CASSARTSENTGELFF
NA | TRBJ2-2 | NA | TRBV11-3 | TGTGCCAGCAGCTTAGAGGGGCGCCGGACCGGGGAGCTGTTTTTT | CASSLEGRRTGELFF
NA | TRBJ2-3 | NA | TRBV7-2 | TGTGCCAGCAGCTTGCAGGGGAGCACAGATACGCAGTATTTT | CASSLQGSTDTQYF
NA | TRBJ2-3 | NA | TRBV2 | TGTGCCAGCAACAGGGAACGCACAGATACGCAGTATTTT | CASNRERTDTQYF
few | TRBJ1-2 | TRBD1 | TRBV18 | TGTGCCAGCTCACAGGGGGCTCAAACCTATGGCTACACCTTC | CASSQGAQTYGYTF
NA | TRBJ2-3 | NA | TRBV5-1 | TGCGCCAGCAGCTCTGAAACCCCCGGGACGCCCAGAAGCACAGATACGCAGTATTTT | CASSSETPGTPRSTDTQYF
NA | TRBJ2-7 | TRBD2 | TRBV7-9 | TGTGCCAGCAGCGCATCTAGCGGGGGGACGTACGAGCAGTACTTC | CASSASSGGTYEQYF
NA | TRBJ2-1 | TRBD1 | TRBV7-9 | TGTGCCAGCAGCTTGGGGGACAGCAAGCAGTTCTTC | CASSLGDSKQFF
few | TRBJ2-7 | NA | TRBV11-2 | TGTGCCAGCAGCCACGCCAGACAGGACGAGCAGTACTTC | CASSHARQDEQYF
NA | TRBJ1-2 | TRBD1 | TRBV7-9 | TGTGCCAGCAGCTTAACGTCGACAGGGGAAAATGGCTACACCTTC | CASSLTSTGENGYTF
NA | TRBJ2-7 | TRBD1 | TRBV28 | TGTGCCAGCAGGGAACAGGGGGTCCCTTCCTACGAGCAGTACTTC | CASREQGVPSYEQYF
few | TRBJ2-5 | TRBD1 | TRBV28 | TGTGCCAGCAGTTTATTGAGGGGACAGTCGTACTTC | CASSLLRGQSYF
NA | TRBJ2-6 | NA | TRBV12-3/TRBV12-4 | TGTGCCAGCGAGAGTGGGGCCAACGTCCTGACTTTC | CASESGANVLTF
NA | TRBJ2-2 | NA | TRBV4-1 | TGCGCCAGCAGCCGCTCCAGACCCCAAGATGGCGGGGAGCTGTTTTTT | CASSRSRPQDGGELFF
NA | TRBJ2-5 | NA | TRBV18 | TGTGCCAGCTCACCACGCCAGGGGAGTTCAGAGACCCAGTACTTC | CASSPRQGSSETQYF
NA | TRBJ1-2 | TRBD1 | TRBV7-3 | TGTGCCAGCAGCCTTGGGACAGGGCAGTCAAGGGGCTACACCTTC | CASSLGTGQSRGYTF
NA | TRBJ1-5 | NA | TRBV6-1 | TGTGCCAGCAGTGAGACTATAGGCCAGCCCCAGCATTTT | CASSETIGQPQHF
NA | TRBJ1-4 | NA | TRBV6-1 | TGTGCCAGCAGTGAGGGAGACAGGTTTGAAAAACTGTTTTTT | CASSEGDRFEKLFF
NA | TRBJ2-7 | NA | TRBV4-3 | TGCGCCAGCAGTACAGGACGAACCTACGAGCAGTACTTC | CASSTGRTYEQYF
NA | TRBJ2-1 | NA | TRBV27 | TGTGCCAGCAGTCACCGTGGGGGGAACGAGCAGTTCTTC | CASSHRGGNEQFF
NA | TRBJ1-1 | NA | TRBV30 | TGTGCCTGGAGTTTCCGAGGACAGCTGAACACTGAAGCTTTCTTT | CAWSFRGQLNTEAFF
NA | TRBJ2-2 | NA | TRBV2 | TGTGCCAGCAGTGTTCAGATGAACACCGGGGAGCTGTTTTTT | CASSVQMNTGELFF
NA | TRBJ2-1 | NA | TRBV12-3/TRBV12-4 | TGTGCCAGCAGTTTCTACAATGAGCAGTTCTTC | CASSFYNEQFF
NA | TRBJ1-2 | TRBD1 | TRBV5-1 | TGCGCCAGCAGCTTGGGACAGGGGGACCGAGGCTACACCTTC | CASSLGQGDRGYTF
once | TRBJ2-7 | TRBD1 | TRBV28 | TGTGCCAGCAATCCATCCGGGACAGGGGGCTATGAGCAGTACTTC | CASNPSGTGGYEQYF
NA | TRBJ2-3 | TRBD2 | TRBV28 | TGTGCCAGCAGTTCTGGGACTAGCGGGAGTAGGGGCACAGATACGCAGTATTTT | CASSSGTSGSRGTDTQYF
once | TRBJ1-5 | TRBD1 | TRBV28 | TGTGCCAGCAGTACTGATCAGGGGGCGGATCAGCCCCAGCATTTT | CASSTDQGADQPQHF